Presented here are 23 T cell receptor beta chains from one specimen sequenced in a study of Ad26.COV2.S vaccination and SARS-CoV-2 variants. Libraries were prepared by immunoSEQ multiplex PCR; TCRdb keeps only in-frame clonotypes and omits some of them. This table holds approximately 240,000 clones, more than 75% found once. Treatment of the sample: approximately 18 received Ad26.COV2.S at low or high dose, single or two shots; about five received placebo; per-sample allocation not given. Samples came from day 63 after the first vaccine or placebo injection. The sample was peripheral blood, taken in a trial of Ad26.COV2.S vaccine versus placebo. The origin of the receptors is a person between 18 and 65 years old who received the Ad26.COV2.S COVID-19 vaccine or a placebo.

The chain couples TRBV20-1 to TRBJ2-1; a possible D gene is TRBD1 (6 bases). Germline values: CDR1 DFQATT, CDR2 SNEGSKA (reference sequence). The CDR3 length is 11 residues. Deletions cut 5 bases from V and 7 bases from J, with 9 bases between. CDR3 loop: CSALQGNEQFF. As DNA, the CDR3 is TGCAGTGCTCTCCAGGGGAATGAGCAGTTCTTC.

The chain links TRBV7-9 to TRBJ2-5; D may correspond to TRBD1 or TRBD2 (5 bases each). The CDR3 runs to 11 residues. The germline V gene has CDR1 SEHNR and CDR2 FQNEAQ (reference sequence). The V end was cut by 6 bases, the J end by 13 bases, with 15 bases between. Written as DNA, the CDR3 is TGTGCCAGCAGTCCGGGGCCTCTGCTGTACTTC. It codes for CASSPGPLLYF.

The chain couples TRBV23-1 to TRBJ2-3; 9 bases agree with TRBD1. TRBV23-1 is labeled an ORF, and its function is uncertain. The CDR3 consists of 16 residues. Trimming at V came to 3 bases and at J to 4 bases, leaving 8 bases not matched to a gene. The CDR3 nucleotides read TGCGCCAGCAGTCACCTTGTCCGGGACAGGGCAGATACGCAGTATTTT. Residues: CASSHLVRDRADTQYF.

V and J are TRBV4-2 and TRBJ1-2; D is uncertain. The CDR3 runs 14 residues. CDR1 is LGHNA and CDR2 is YNFKEQ in the germline V gene. Trimming left V 5 bases short and J 4 bases short, with 14 bases between. CDR3 sequence: CASSATNAGYGYTF. The CDR3 nucleotides are TGTGCCAGCAGCGCAACCAATGCTGGCTATGGCTACACCTTC.

This sequence joins TRBV30 and TRBJ1-1; no firm D call. Between the trimmed V and J ends, which lost 4 bases and 1 base, there was a span of 7 bases. CDR1 GTSNPN and CDR2 SVGIG come from the germline V gene (reference sequence). The CDR3 consists of 12 residues. This CDR3 reads CAWNGPNTEAFF. CDR3 nucleotide sequence: TGTGCCTGGAACGGACCGAACACTGAAGCTTTCTTT.

J is TRBJ1-1 and V is TRBV5-1; D is ambiguous. The CDR3 loop spans 12 amino acids. Germline V lookup: CDR1 SGHRS, CDR2 YFSETQ. V was cut by 0 bases and J by 7 bases, with 7 bases left in between. For the CDR3, the DNA is TGCGCCAGCAGCTTGGGAAATATTGAAGCTTTCTTT. Residues: CASSLGNIEAFF. The variable domain in full, completed from reference TRBV5-1 and TRBJ1-1, reads KAGVTQTPRYLIKTRGQQVTLSCSPISGHRSVSWYQQTPGQGLQFLFEYFSETQRNKGNFPGRFSGRQFSNSRSEMNVSTLELGDSALYLCASSLGNIEAFFGQGTRLTVV.

This chain joins TRBV7-2 and TRBJ2-1; TRBD2 aligns across 16 bases. Germline CDR1 and CDR2: SGHTA and FQGNSA. CDR3 length equals 15 residues. With 5 bases clipped from V and 15 bases from J, the junction kept 10 bases outside the gene matches. CDR3 in amino acids: CASSEPGLAGGTWFF. The CDR3 region has the DNA TGTGCCAGCAGCGAACCGGGACTAGCGGGGGGGACATGGTTCTTC.

This chain uses TRBV6-2 or TRBV6-3 with TRBJ2-7, with 9 nucleotides matching TRBD1. CDR3 size: 15 residues. Germline V gene lookup returns CDR1 MNHEY and CDR2 SVGEGT. The ends lost 2 bases at V and 7 bases at J; junction bases unmatched: 9. The CDR3 protein is CASSYRGQGIGEQYF. CDR3 sequence (DNA): TGTGCCAGCAGTTACCGGGGACAGGGCATCGGGGAGCAGTACTTC.

This clone was seen a single time. This rearrangement joins TRBV28 to TRBJ2-5; the D gene is possibly TRBD2 (5 bases). V was trimmed by 7 bases and J by 2 bases, leaving 20 bases between them. CDR1 is MDHEN and CDR2 is SYDVKM in the germline V gene. The CDR3 is 16 amino acids. CDR3 bases: TGTGCCAGCACCACCTACTCAGGCGCGGGTCAAGAGACCCAGTACTTC. Protein sequence: CASTTYSGAGQETQYF.

A few counts support this clone. The chain's CDR3 is CASSVSRGDTQYF. The CDR3 DNA follows: TGTGCCAGCAGCGTATCTCGGGGGGATACGCAGTATTTT. The chain combines TRBV11-3 with TRBJ2-3, with D possibly matching TRBD2 (6 bases). Germline CDR1 SGHNT, CDR2 YENEEA. With 5 bases removed from V and 6 bases from J, the gap between germline ends came to 12 bases. The CDR3 is made up of 13 amino acids.

J is TRBJ1-1 and V is TRBV27; no reliable D call. With 0 bases removed from V and 0 bases from J, the gap between germline ends came to 11 bases. The germline V gene encodes CDR1 MNHEY and CDR2 SMNVEV (reference sequence). This CDR3 is built from 16 residues. In nucleotides, the CDR3 is TGTGCCAGCAGTTTATCCCGGGGAGGAATGAACACTGAAGCTTTCTTT. Its protein is CASSLSRGGMNTEAFF.

The chain combines TRBV24-1 with TRBJ2-1; D is ambiguous. The CDR3 has 15 amino acids. Germline V gives CDR1 KGHDR, CDR2 SFDVKD. V was clipped by 3 bases and J by 0 bases, with 8 bases between them. The CDR3 sequence: CATSDPPGSYNEQFF. The CDR3 DNA sequence: TGTGCCACCAGTGATCCACCAGGCTCCTACAATGAGCAGTTCTTC.

The chain uses TRBV5-1 and TRBJ2-1, with D maybe TRBD1 (5 bases). Germline V CDR1 and CDR2: SGHRS, YFSETQ. The CDR3 consists of 14 residues. The ends were cut back, 0 bases at V and 6 bases at J, with 10 bases in the middle. CDR3 sequence (DNA): TGCGCCAGCAGCTTGGAGGGGAATTCCAATGAGCAGTTCTTC. It encodes CASSLEGNSNEQFF.

CDR3 sequence (DNA): TGTGCCAGCAGTTCCCCAGCGAACCCCTACAATGAGCAGTTCTTC. Amino acid sequence: CASSSPANPYNEQFF. This chain connects TRBV27 to TRBJ2-1; D remains ambiguous. CDR3 size: 15 residues. V was trimmed by 4 bases and J by 2 bases, leaving 12 bases between them. Germline V gene sequence: CDR1 MNHEY, CDR2 SMNVEV (reference sequence).

The chain has TRBV7-3 and TRBJ1-6, with D perhaps TRBD1 (5 bases). This CDR3 has 14 amino acids. The V end was cut by 2 bases, the J end by 7 bases, with 9 bases between. Germline V lookup: CDR1 SGHTA, CDR2 FQGTGA. CDR3 nucleotide sequence: TGTGCCAGCAGCTTACTAGGGGTAAATTCACCCCTCCACTTT. Translation: CASSLLGVNSPLHF.

This chain connects TRBV7-6 to TRBJ2-5; weak D call: TRBD1 (6 bases). Trimming pared 5 bases from V and 2 bases from J, leaving 15 bases between. CDR3 length: 15 amino acids. Germline V CDR1 and CDR2: SGHVS, FNYEAQ. In DNA, the CDR3 is TGTGCCAGCAGCCGTAACACAGGGAAACAAGAGACCCAGTACTTC. This translates into CASSRNTGKQETQYF.

This clone was detected a few times. V usage is TRBV27 and J usage is TRBJ1-2, with a weak D call TRBD1 (6 bases). Trimming left V 5 bases short and J 5 bases short, with 12 bases between. CDR3 length: 13 residues. The V gene's germline CDR1 is MNHEY and CDR2 SMNVEV (reference sequence). CDR3 in amino acids: CASSQGTAYGYTF. Here the CDR3 DNA reads TGTGCCAGCAGTCAGGGGACGGCGTATGGCTACACCTTC.

CDR3 DNA sequence: TGTGCCAGCAGCCAAGTTACAGGGATGAACACTGAAGCTTTCTTT. Translation gives CASSQVTGMNTEAFF. The rearrangement uses TRBV14 and TRBJ1-1, with a possible D match to TRBD1 (6 bases). With 1 base removed from V and 0 bases from J, the gap between germline ends came to 9 bases. Germline V gives CDR1 SGHDN, CDR2 FVKESK. The CDR3 sequence is 15 residues long. The whole variable domain, filled in from reference TRBV14 and TRBJ1-1, reads EAGVTQFPSHSVIEKGQTVTLRCDPISGHDNLYWYRRVMGKEIKFLLHFVKESKQDESGMPNNRFLAERTGGTYSTLKVQPAELEDSGVYFCASSQVTGMNTEAFFGQGTRLTVV.

This chain connects TRBV19 to TRBJ1-5; no firm D call. The CDR3 sequence is 16 residues long. CDR1 and CDR2 from the germline V gene are LNHDA and SQIVND (reference sequence). V lost 3 bases to trimming and J lost 9 bases, with 21 bases between them. The DNA for the CDR3 is TGTGCCAGTAGTATTGGGCCCCAGGTGCCCACTCCGCCCCAGCATTTT. Translating it yields CASSIGPQVPTPPQHF.

The rearrangement joins TRBV11-2 to TRBJ2-5; D call uncertain. This CDR3 is 16 amino acids long. V gave up 1 base and J gave up 0 bases, with 12 bases separating them. From germline, CDR1 is SGHAT and CDR2 FQNNGV. This chain's CDR3 is CASSLVAGPYQETQYF. The CDR3 bases are TGTGCCAGCAGCTTAGTCGCAGGACCGTACCAAGAGACCCAGTACTTC.

This clone was seen only once. CDR3 in DNA: TGTGCCAGCAGCCCCGTGCAGGCCAGCTACTACGAGCAGTACTTC. Translation gives CASSPVQASYYEQYF. The chain is built from TRBV7-9 and TRBJ2-7; no reliable D call. Germline lookup yields CDR1 SEHNR and CDR2 FQNEAQ (reference sequence). V gave up 5 bases and J gave up 3 bases, with 17 bases separating them. The CDR3 spans 15 residues.

The CDR3 spells CASSSRQGSSIANTGELFF. DNA of the CDR3: TGTGCCAGCAGCTCCCGACAGGGGTCATCTATCGCGAACACCGGGGAGCTGTTTTTT. The genes are TRBV7-9 and TRBJ2-2; 8 bases fit TRBD1. J was trimmed by 0 bases and V by 4 bases; bases with no gene match: 13. Germline loops: CDR1 SEHNR, CDR2 FQNEAQ (reference sequence). CDR3 size: 19 residues.

The chain joins TRBV7-8 to TRBJ1-4; possibly TRBD1 for D (5 bases). Trimming shortened V by 5 bases and J by 4 bases, and 17 bases separated the two germline ends. Germline V gene sequence: CDR1 SGHVS, CDR2 FQNEAQ. The CDR3 has 16 residues. The CDR3 sequence: CASSKRGGTNNEKLFF. Here the CDR3 DNA reads TGTGCCAGCAGCAAACGGGGCGGAACAAATAATGAAAAACTGTTTTTT. The full variable domain, with the rest looked up from reference TRBV7-8 and TRBJ1-4, is GAGVSQSPRYKVAKRGQDVALRCDPISGHVSLFWYQQALGQGPEFLTYFQNEAQLDKSGLPSDRFFAERPEGSVSTLKIQRTQQEDSAVYLCASSKRGGTNNEKLFFGSGTQLSVL.